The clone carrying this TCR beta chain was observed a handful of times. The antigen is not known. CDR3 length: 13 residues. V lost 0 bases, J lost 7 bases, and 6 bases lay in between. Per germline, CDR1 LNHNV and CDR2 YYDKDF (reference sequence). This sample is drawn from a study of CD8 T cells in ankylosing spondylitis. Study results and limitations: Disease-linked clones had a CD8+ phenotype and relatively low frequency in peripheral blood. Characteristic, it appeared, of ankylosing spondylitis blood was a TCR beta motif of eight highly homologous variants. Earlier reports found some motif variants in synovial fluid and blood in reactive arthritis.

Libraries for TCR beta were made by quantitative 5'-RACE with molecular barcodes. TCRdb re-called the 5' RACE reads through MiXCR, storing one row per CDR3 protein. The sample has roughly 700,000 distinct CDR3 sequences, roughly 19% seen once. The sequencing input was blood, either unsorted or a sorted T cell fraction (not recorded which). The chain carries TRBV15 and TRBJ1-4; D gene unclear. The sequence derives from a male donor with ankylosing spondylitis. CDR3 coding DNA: TGTGCCACCAGCAGAGAGCGGGTTGAAAAACTGTTTTTT. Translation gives CATSRERVEKLFF.